These 32 T cell receptor beta chains share one sample of origin, sequenced in a study of blood T cells in healthy people across ages. A sample-barcoded 5' primer and a J-beta primer mix were used in a second PCR of roughly 6 to 11 cycles. TCRdb reprocessed the 5' RACE reads via MiXCR and lists one record per CDR3 protein. The table lists about 940,000 distinct CDR3 sequences, about 48% of them singletons, with roughly an eighth in the top ten. Sequenced material: blood. The receptors were gathered from a man younger than 45 in good health.

Only a few counts were recorded for this clonotype. The chain links TRBV12-3 or TRBV12-4 to TRBJ1-5; D is perhaps TRBD1 (5 bases). This CDR3 comprises 15 residues. V lost 1 base and J 6 bases, leaving 13 bases between the germline ends. CDR3 loop: CASSLGRVMGQPQHF. The CDR3 coding sequence is TGTGCCAGCAGTTTAGGCAGGGTAATGGGTCAGCCCCAGCATTTT.

The chain has TRBV2 and TRBJ2-1; no clear D gene. The ends were cut back, 4 bases at V and 9 bases at J, with 10 bases in the middle. Per the germline V gene, CDR1 is SNHLY and CDR2 is FYNNEI. This CDR3 comprises 12 residues. Here the CDR3 reads CASSGWDSEQFF. CDR3 DNA sequence: TGTGCCAGCAGTGGTTGGGATTCTGAGCAGTTCTTC.

This clonotype was detected a few times. V gene TRBV20-1 combines with J gene TRBJ1-5; D remains ambiguous. This CDR3 is 13 amino acids long. The germline gives CDR1 DFQATT, CDR2 SNEGSKA (reference sequence). The V gene lost 3 bases and the J gene lost 2 bases, with 8 bases spanning the gap. For the CDR3, the DNA is TGCAGTGCTAGCTCTACCCGCAATCAGCCCCAGCATTTT. Amino acid sequence: CSASSTRNQPQHF.

The rearrangement joins TRBV5-1 to TRBJ2-5; TRBD2 matches at 8 bases. J gave up 3 bases and V 0 bases, and 4 bases lay outside the gene matches. Germline CDR1 is SGHRS and CDR2 is YFSETQ. The CDR3 runs to 15 residues. The CDR3 here is CASSLVAGREETQYF. In DNA form, the CDR3 reads TGCGCCAGCAGCTTGGTAGCGGGGAGGGAAGAGACCCAGTACTTC.

As to this clonotype: An end of the junction differs from the germline gene, which may be a read error. V gene TRBV6-1 combines with J gene TRBJ2-4; no definite D call. The DNA end is more similar to TRBJ2-5, so the J call may be wrong. This CDR3 has 14 residues. The germline V gene encodes CDR1 MNHNS and CDR2 SASEGT. Written as DNA, the CDR3 is TGCGCCAGCAGTGAAGTCGGTCCGTGGGAGACCCAGTACTTC. This translates into CASSEVGPWETQYF.

The table lists this clonotype with many counts. The chain is built from TRBV5-1 and TRBJ1-6, with 10 bases identical to TRBD1. V gave up 4 bases and J gave up 5 bases; unmatched junction bases: 6. The germline gives CDR1 SGHRS, CDR2 YFSETQ. The CDR3 is 16 amino acids. CDR3 in DNA: TGCGCCAGCAGCATGGACAGGGGGGAGAATAATTCACCCCTCCACTTT. It specifies CASSMDRGENNSPLHF.

The V call is TRBV29-1, the J call TRBJ1-2; no definite D call. The CDR3 is made up of 14 amino acids. V gave up 7 bases and J gave up 4 bases, with 19 bases separating them. CDR1 SQVTM and CDR2 ANQGSEA come from the germline V gene. CDR3 sequence reads: CSGGSSAGSYGYTF. For the CDR3, the DNA is TGCAGCGGGGGATCGTCGGCGGGATCCTATGGCTACACCTTC.

A few counts support this clonotype. V gene TRBV12-3 or TRBV12-4 combines with J gene TRBJ2-3; 7 bases fit TRBD1. Trimming cost V 7 bases and J 1 base; bases outside gene matches: 8. The CDR3 is 15 amino acids. CDR3 nucleotides: TGTGCCAGCACCACGTACAGGGGCGGCACAGATACGCAGTATTTT. Translating it yields CASTTYRGGTDTQYF.

The chain combines TRBV20-1 with TRBJ1-2; TRBD1 matches at 10 bases. Looked up from germline, CDR1 is DFQATT and CDR2 is SNEGSKA (reference sequence). The CDR3 totals 14 residues. V was clipped by 5 bases and J by 8 bases; unmatched bases: 11. CDR3 protein: CSALWGTGEEGYTF. The CDR3 DNA is TGCAGTGCTCTCTGGGGGACAGGGGAAGAAGGCTACACCTTC.

The V and J genes are TRBV29-1 and TRBJ1-1; D ambiguous. This CDR3 contains 14 residues. Germline lookup yields CDR1 SQVTM and CDR2 ANQGSEA. V lost 4 bases to trimming and J lost 4 bases, with 16 bases between them. CDR3 protein: CSVALHDTLTEAFF. The CDR3 coding sequence is TGCAGCGTTGCCTTACACGACACACTCACTGAAGCTTTCTTT.

The chain carries TRBV4-1 and TRBJ2-7; perhaps D is TRBD1 or TRBD2 (5 bases each). The V end lost 0 bases, the J end lost 2 bases, and 14 bases lay between the germline ends. In germline, CDR1 is MGHRA, CDR2 YSYEKL. This CDR3 comprises 16 residues. In nucleotides, the CDR3 is TGCGCCAGCAGCCAAGAACAGAGGGGACCCGCCTACGAGCAGTACTTC. Translating gives CASSQEQRGPAYEQYF.

This clonotype was picked up a small number of times. In DNA, the CDR3 is TGTGCCAGCAGTTACTTCGGGGGGGTACTCACGGATACGCAGTATTTT. This sequence encodes CASSYFGGVLTDTQYF. The chain couples TRBV6-5 to TRBJ2-3, with TRBD2 matching 8 bases. CDR1 is MNHEY, CDR2 SVGAGI, per germline. Trimming took 1 base from V and 6 from J; bases not matched to a gene: 9. CDR3 length: 16 amino acids.

This chain links TRBV2 with TRBJ2-5, with a possible D match to TRBD2 (6 bases). The J call is in doubt because the DNA end fits TRBJ2-7 better. Germline assignment: CDR1 SNHLY and CDR2 FYNNEI. This CDR3 spans 18 amino acids. The CDR3 loop reads CASSEGPPELPEGFEQYF. The CDR3, as DNA: TGTGCCAGCAGTGAAGGCCCTCCCGAACTTCCGGAGGGGTTCGAGCAGTACTTC.

This clonotype showed up many times. CDR3 in amino acids: CASSQGNNRGPDTQYF. CDR3 in DNA: TGCGCCAGCAGCCAAGGCAATAACAGGGGGCCGGATACGCAGTATTTT. The V gene is TRBV4-1, the J gene TRBJ2-3; 9 bases are shared with TRBD1. The CDR3 covers 16 residues. CDR1 is MGHRA, CDR2 YSYEKL, per germline. V lost 1 base, J lost 6 bases, and 8 bases stayed unmatched.

This clonotype came up a few times. The chain carries TRBV2 and TRBJ2-7; the D is unclear. The CDR3 runs 12 residues. From germline, CDR1 is SNHLY and CDR2 FYNNEI. V lost 6 bases and J 2 bases, leaving 8 bases between the germline ends. For the CDR3, the DNA is TGTGCCAGCAGGGCTGAACCCTACGAGCAGTACTTC. As protein: CASRAEPYEQYF.

CDR3 DNA: TGTGCCAGCAGTTGGGGACAGGGACGACCCCAGTATTTT. Amino acids: CASSWGQGRPQYF. The rearrangement uses TRBV28 and TRBJ2-3; 9 bases agree with TRBD1. The germline V gene has CDR1 MDHEN and CDR2 SYDVKM. The CDR3 is 13 residues long. V was pared by 4 bases and J by 12 bases, with 8 bases of the junction left unmatched.

This chain connects TRBV6-4 to TRBJ2-1, with D unresolved. Per the germline V gene, CDR1 is MRHNA and CDR2 is SNTAGT. V was clipped by 5 bases and J by 4 bases, with 9 bases between them. The length of the CDR3 is 13 residues. The CDR3 DNA reads as TGTGCCAGCAGTTCGGCGAATTACAATGAGCAGTTCTTC. It is translated as CASSSANYNEQFF.

The chain links TRBV29-1 to TRBJ2-1; 12 bases are a match to TRBD2. CDR1 is SQVTM and CDR2 is ANQGSEA in the germline V gene. There are 16 residues in the CDR3. The V segment lost 0 bases and the J segment 9 bases; nucleotides outside the gene matches: 9. CDR3 region: CSVEEGASGGVGEQFF. CDR3 sequence (DNA): TGCAGCGTTGAAGAGGGCGCTAGCGGGGGGGTAGGTGAGCAGTTCTTC.

The rearrangement uses TRBV20-1 and TRBJ2-7; TRBD1 matches 11 bases. Germline CDR1 DFQATT, CDR2 SNEGSKA (reference sequence). With 3 bases clipped from V and 7 bases from J, the junction kept 8 bases outside the gene matches. This CDR3 comprises 14 residues. In DNA form, the CDR3 reads TGCAGTGCTAGTACGGACAGGGGGCTCAGGGAGCAGTACTTC. As protein: CSASTDRGLREQYF.

This clonotype has more than one count but fewer than ten. The J gene is TRBJ2-5, the V gene TRBV7-2; D is tentatively TRBD1 or TRBD2 (5 bases each). Trimming stripped 4 bases from V and 9 bases from J, with 15 bases between. This CDR3 is 13 amino acids long. Germline CDR1 and CDR2: SGHTA and FQGNSA. CDR3 region: CASSSGTGMAQYF. The CDR3 DNA reads TGTGCCAGCAGCTCTGGGACCGGGATGGCCCAGTACTTC. Looking up the rest from reference TRBV7-2 and TRBJ2-5 gives the full variable domain: GAGVSQSPSNKVTEKGKDVELRCDPISGHTALYWYRQSLGQGLEFLIYFQGNSAPDKSGLPSDRFSAERTGGSVSTLTIQRTQQEDSAVYLCASSSGTGMAQYFGPGTRLLVL.

This clonotype was seen only once. This chain links TRBV15 with TRBJ2-3; D possibly corresponds to TRBD2 (6 bases). Trimming shortened V by 5 bases and J by 8 bases, and 14 bases separated the two germline ends. This CDR3 region has 13 residues. Germline values: CDR1 LNHNV, CDR2 YYDKDF (reference sequence). The CDR3 DNA follows: TGTGCCACCAGCGGATCCCGGGAGCGTACGCAGTATTTT. Amino acids: CATSGSRERTQYF.

The chain combines TRBV29-1 with TRBJ1-1; no clear D. The germline gives CDR1 SQVTM, CDR2 ANQGSEA. V was cut by 3 bases and J by 5 bases, with 13 bases left in between. The CDR3 sequence is 13 residues long. The CDR3 protein is CSVEPRVGTEAFF. The CDR3 DNA sequence: TGCAGCGTTGAGCCCCGTGTTGGGACTGAAGCTTTCTTT.

The chain has TRBV12-3 or TRBV12-4 and TRBJ2-2; TRBD2 might be the D (6 bases). The V end was cut by 5 bases, the J end by 0 bases, with 16 bases between. The CDR3 contains 17 residues. The CDR3 coding sequence is TGTGCCAGCAGTCCGCCTGGAGGGACGGCGAACACCGGGGAGCTGTTTTTT. This sequence encodes CASSPPGGTANTGELFF.

This clonotype occurred a few times. The V gene is TRBV27, the J gene TRBJ2-1, with TRBD1 identical over 8 bases. The CDR3 covers 17 residues. Per the germline V gene, CDR1 is MNHEY and CDR2 is SMNVEV (reference sequence). With 5 bases clipped from V and 4 bases from J, the junction kept 13 bases outside the gene matches. This chain's CDR3 is CASSTTRQGAPYNEQFF. Here the CDR3 DNA reads TGTGCCAGCAGTACGACTCGCCAGGGGGCGCCTTACAATGAGCAGTTCTTC.

V usage is TRBV10-2 and J usage is TRBJ2-3; possible D gene TRBD1, 6 bases. V was cut by 4 bases and J by 4 bases, with 24 bases left in between. The CDR3 has 18 amino acids. The germline CDR1 and CDR2 sequences are WSHSY and SAAADI. The CDR3 DNA reads as TGCGCCAGCAGTGTACCCAGAATCCAGGGGAATGGCGCAGATACGCAGTATTTT. Protein product: CASSVPRIQGNGADTQYF.

The V gene is TRBV4-1, the J gene TRBJ2-7; possible D gene TRBD1, 5 bases. Germline V lookup: CDR1 MGHRA, CDR2 YSYEKL. The CDR3 extends over 16 amino acids. The V and J ends lost 0 bases and 2 bases respectively, with 14 bases between them. The CDR3 DNA follows: TGCGCCAGCAGCCAAGATCGGACAATATTCACCTACGAGCAGTACTTC. Encoded protein: CASSQDRTIFTYEQYF.

This clonotype was observed a handful of times. The rearrangement uses TRBV6-1 and TRBJ2-5; D gene ambiguous. Judging by the DNA end, TRBJ2-7 fits better; the J call may be wrong. In germline, CDR1 is MNHNS, CDR2 SASEGT. CDR3 length: 15 residues. In DNA, the CDR3 is TGTGCCAGCAGCTCCGGAGTGACTCCATCCCACGAGCAGTACTTC. Its protein is CASSSGVTPSHEQYF.

This clonotype was recorded at least ten times. J is TRBJ2-3 and V is TRBV29-1; D not resolved. This CDR3 is built from 14 residues. Germline loops: CDR1 SQVTM, CDR2 ANQGSEA. V lost 4 bases to trimming and J lost 1 base, with 12 bases between them. CDR3: CSVVNIQRTDTQYF. CDR3 nucleotides: TGCAGCGTTGTAAATATCCAACGCACAGATACGCAGTATTTT.

This sequence joins TRBV6-5 and TRBJ1-3, with D uncertain. Germline V lookup: CDR1 MNHEY, CDR2 SVGAGI. Trimming cost V 0 bases and J 2 bases, with 5 bases left between them. CDR3 length: 14 residues. The chain's CDR3 is CASSYSSAGNTIYF. CDR3 coding DNA: TGTGCCAGCAGTTACTCGTCGGCTGGAAACACCATATATTTT.

Details on this clonotype: One end of the junction varies from germline; a read error may be responsible. The rearrangement joins TRBV4-2 to TRBJ1-1; no clear D gene. CDR1 LGHNA and CDR2 YNFKEQ come from the germline V gene. The CDR3 has 15 amino acids. The CDR3 nucleotides read TGTGCCAGCAGCCAAGGGCAGGTCATGAACTCTGAAGCTTTCTTT. It translates to CASSQGQVMNSEAFF.

Here the CDR3 DNA reads TGTGCCAGCAGCTTCCAGGAAGGCACTGAAGCTTTCTTT. Translating gives CASSFQEGTEAFF. The chain recombines TRBV7-2 with TRBJ1-1; D is ambiguous. V lost 3 bases to trimming and J lost 4 bases, with 9 bases between them. The CDR3 contains 13 residues. Per germline, CDR1 SGHTA and CDR2 FQGNSA.

This clonotype showed up just a few times. For the CDR3, the DNA is TGTGCCAGCAGCTTAGGGAGGACAGGGGCCTACGAGCAGTACTTC. It translates to CASSLGRTGAYEQYF. The chain links TRBV7-2 to TRBJ2-7, with TRBD1 matching over 9 bases. The germline gives CDR1 SGHTA, CDR2 FQGNSA. With V trimmed by 1 base and J by 2 bases, 3 bases remained unmatched. This CDR3 is 15 amino acids long.